This TCR beta chain derives from a study of blood T cell repertoires in COVID-19. Study overall: Both acute and convalescent COVID-19 samples were obtained from the United States, Italy and Spain. PBMCs, B-cell-depleted T cells, or T cells provided the cDNA or gDNA that made up the material.

As handled by the study authors: It was from reference gene primer amplification that nucleated cell counts were estimated. Sequenced by immunoSEQ multiplex PCR; TCRdb stores in-frame clones only, minus some. That table furnishes V, J and clone size, whereas the DNA furnished D and trimming. In the table there are a few hundred thousand clones, about nine tenths of which are singletons. Germline CDR1 and CDR2: ENHRY and SYGVKD. V lost 11 bases and J lost 5, with 10 bases in between. The CDR3 contains 11 residues. The chain recombines TRBV10-3 with TRBJ2-1; weak D call: TRBD2 (5 bases). The clonotype comes from a man aged 35 to 55 who had recovered from COVID-19. The specimen sequenced was peripheral blood. CDR3 region: CASGLHNEQFF. The CDR3 DNA sequence: TGTGCCTCCGGACTCCACAATGAGCAGTTCTTC.